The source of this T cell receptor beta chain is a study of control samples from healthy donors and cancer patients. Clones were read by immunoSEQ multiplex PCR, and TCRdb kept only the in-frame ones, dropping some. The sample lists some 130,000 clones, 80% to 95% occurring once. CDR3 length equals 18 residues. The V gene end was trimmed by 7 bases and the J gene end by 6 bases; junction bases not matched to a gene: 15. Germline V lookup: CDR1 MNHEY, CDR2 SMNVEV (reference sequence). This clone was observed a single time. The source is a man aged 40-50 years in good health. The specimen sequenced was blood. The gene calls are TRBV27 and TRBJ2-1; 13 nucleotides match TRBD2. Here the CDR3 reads CASTIKRGLAGPLNEQFF. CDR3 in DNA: TGTGCCAGCACTATAAAGAGGGGACTAGCGGGGCCTCTCAATGAGCAGTTCTTC.